In its sample, the clone carrying this T cell receptor (beta chain) was seen many times. No antigen is known for it. The time point is: newly diagnosed GD, antithyroid drugs for less than 3 months. RNA isolated from PBMCs was used to make the TCR library. CDR3 regions were amplified by Arm-PCR using iRepertoire HTBI primers to build TCR beta libraries. TCRdb processed the multiplex PCR reads anew with MiXCR; each CDR3 protein has one entry. The repertoire holds under 300,000 distinct CDR3 sequences, with around 20% as singletons. These data belong to a study of regulatory T cells in long-lasting Graves disease. About the research overall: Antithyroid drug intake by newly diagnosed Graves' patients had lasted under 3 months. Study findings and constraints: Sharing of public clonotypes was greater in persistent patients (approximately 2,700) than in new patients (almost 1,000). Compared with new cases, persistent Graves' patients showed reduced TCR diversity.

The sequence derives from a female donor with Graves disease. The material sequenced was peripheral blood mononuclear cells (PBMCs), taken at new diagnosis, from a patient treated with antithyroid drugs.

The CDR3 nucleotides read TGTGCCAGCAGTGACAGACCCCTGTGGGGCTACACCTTC. As protein: CASSDRPLWGYTF. This chain connects TRBV6-1 to TRBJ1-2; D is unresolved. CDR3 length: 13 amino acids. Trimming removed 3 bases from V and 8 bases from J, with 13 bases in between. Per the germline V gene, CDR1 is MNHNS and CDR2 is SASEGT.